This TCR beta chain was observed in a study of T-cell reconstitution after alpha-beta-depleted transplantation in children. In this sample, this clonotype turned up a few times. CDR1 is DFQATT and CDR2 is SNEGSKA in the germline V gene (reference sequence). The ends were cut back, 3 bases at V and 6 bases at J, with 15 bases in the middle. This CDR3 has 14 amino acids. The TCRbeta library was prepared with unique molecular identifiers. MiXCR was run by TCRdb on the PCR reads, yielding one entry per CDR3 protein. Among 330,000 or so distinct CDR3 sequences listed, about 9.3% were seen once. This chain connects TRBV20-1 to TRBJ1-5; D is possibly TRBD1 (6 bases). This receptor was taken from a human donor who donated a stem cell graft to a child with acute lymphoblastic leukemia. Material: PBMCs from the stem cell graft donor, obtained from the stem cell graft. DNA of the CDR3: TGCAGTGCTAGTGGGGGCCGAGGGGGTCAGCCCCAGCATTTT. The encoded protein is CSASGGRGGQPQHF.